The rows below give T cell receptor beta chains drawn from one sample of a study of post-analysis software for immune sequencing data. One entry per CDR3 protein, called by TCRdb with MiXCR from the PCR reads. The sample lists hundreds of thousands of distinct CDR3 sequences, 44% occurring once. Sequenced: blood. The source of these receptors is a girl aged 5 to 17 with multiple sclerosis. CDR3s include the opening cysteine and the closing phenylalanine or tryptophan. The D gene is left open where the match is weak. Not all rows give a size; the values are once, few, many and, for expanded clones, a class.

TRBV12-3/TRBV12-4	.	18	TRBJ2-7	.	TGTGCCAGCAGTTCTCTGGGGTCGAGAGCTTCTCAATCGGGCGAGCAGTACTTC	CASSSLGSRASQSGEQYF
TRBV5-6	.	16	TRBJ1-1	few	TGTGCCAGCAGCTTGTGGGCGGTAAGCATCAGGACTGAAGCTTTCTTT	CASSLWAVSIRTEAFF
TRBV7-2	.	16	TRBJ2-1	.	TGTGCCAGCAGCTTCGCCGGGACTTCCCTCATTGCCGAGCAGTTCTTC	CASSFAGTSLIAEQFF
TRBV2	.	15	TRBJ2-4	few	TGTGCCAGCACCGCGGACAGCCAAGCCAAAAACATTCAGTACTTC	CASTADSQAKNIQYF
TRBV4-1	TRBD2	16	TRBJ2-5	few	TGCGCCAGCAGCCAACCCCCGGCTAGCGGGACAGAGACCCAGTACTTC	CASSQPPASGTETQYF
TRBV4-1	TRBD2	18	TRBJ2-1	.	TGCGCCAGCAGCCACCTGGGTCCACTAGCGGGATGGAGGGATGAGCAGTTCTTC	CASSHLGPLAGWRDEQFF
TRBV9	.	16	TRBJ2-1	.	TGTGCCAGCAGCGCTAGGGGACGGGAAATCTACAATGAGCAGTTCTTC	CASSARGREIYNEQFF
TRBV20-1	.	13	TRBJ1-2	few	TGCAGTGCCACTACCCCCAGGGAGGGCGGCTACACCTTC	CSATTPREGGYTF
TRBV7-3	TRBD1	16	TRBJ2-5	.	TGTGCCAGCCGAAGATCCCCCAGACAGGGATGGGAGACCCAGTACTTC	CASRRSPRQGWETQYF
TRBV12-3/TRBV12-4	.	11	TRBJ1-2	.	TGTGCCAGCAGTTCTTACTATGGCTACACCTTC	CASSSYYGYTF
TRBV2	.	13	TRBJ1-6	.	TGTGCCAGCAGTGATCGGGGGGCCTCACCCCTCCACTTT	CASSDRGASPLHF
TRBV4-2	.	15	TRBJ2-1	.	TGTGCCAGCAGCCTCGGGACCCGACTTAGGGATGAGCAGTTCTTC	CASSLGTRLRDEQFF
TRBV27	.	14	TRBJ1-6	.	TGTGCCAGCAGGCCAGGGTTGGATAATTCACCCCTCCACTTT	CASRPGLDNSPLHF
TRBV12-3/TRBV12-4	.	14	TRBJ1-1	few	TGTGCCAGCAGTTTAGCCAGCATGAACACTGAAGCTTTCTTT	CASSLASMNTEAFF
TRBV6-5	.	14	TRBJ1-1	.	TGTGCCAGCAGTTACTCGAGGGTAGGGGTAGACGCTTTCTTT	CASSYSRVGVDAFF
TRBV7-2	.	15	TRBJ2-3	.	TGTGCCAGCAGCTTATTTCGCGGGAGCACAGATACGCAGTATTTT	CASSLFRGSTDTQYF
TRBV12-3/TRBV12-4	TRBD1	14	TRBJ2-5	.	TGTGCCAGCAGCTACGACAGGGGGAGGGAGACCCAGTACTTC	CASSYDRGRETQYF
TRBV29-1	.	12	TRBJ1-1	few	TGCAGTGCTGGTCGGGCGAACACTGAAGCTTTCTTT	CSAGRANTEAFF
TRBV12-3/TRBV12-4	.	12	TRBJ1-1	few	TGTGCCAGCAGTTGGACAGCACTTGAAGCTTTCTTT	CASSWTALEAFF
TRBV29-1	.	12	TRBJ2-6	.	TGCAGCGCCTTCTCTGGGGCCAACGTCCTGACTTTC	CSAFSGANVLTF
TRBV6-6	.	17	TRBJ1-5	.	TGTGCCAGCAGTTACGATCGACAGGACGTTAGCAATCAGCCCCAGCATTTT	CASSYDRQDVSNQPQHF